The next 2 T cell receptor beta chains were all read from a single sample in a study of PD-1 blockade in classical Hodgkin lymphoma. Relapse was seen in all patients after autologous stem cell transplantation, and brentuximab vedotin exposure was variable. Thawed PBMCs underwent magnetic negative selection to yield purified CD4+ T cells. Libraries were prepared by immunoSEQ multiplex PCR; TCRdb keeps only in-frame clonotypes and omits some of them. The sample has fewer than 8,000 clones, under 85% seen once. The sample in question was CD4+ T cells from blood, obtained at baseline. The source of these receptors is a human donor with classical Hodgkin lymphoma.

The genes are TRBV28 and TRBJ1-2; weak D call: TRBD1 (6 bases). Per germline, CDR1 MDHEN and CDR2 SYDVKM. Trimming left V 4 bases short and J 3 bases short, with 15 bases between. This CDR3 has 15 amino acids. CDR3 in amino acids: CASSSERGGDYGYTF. The CDR3 nucleotides read TGTGCCAGCAGTTCAGAGAGGGGGGGCGACTATGGCTACACCTTC.

The CDR3 sequence is CASSKTVLTGNTIYF. The CDR3 DNA reads TGTGCCAGCAGCAAGACCGTACTGACTGGAAACACCATATATTTT. The chain joins TRBV2 to TRBJ1-3; D is ambiguous. Germline assignment: CDR1 SNHLY and CDR2 FYNNEI. V lost 6 bases to trimming and J lost 2 bases, with 14 bases between them. This CDR3 is 15 amino acids long.